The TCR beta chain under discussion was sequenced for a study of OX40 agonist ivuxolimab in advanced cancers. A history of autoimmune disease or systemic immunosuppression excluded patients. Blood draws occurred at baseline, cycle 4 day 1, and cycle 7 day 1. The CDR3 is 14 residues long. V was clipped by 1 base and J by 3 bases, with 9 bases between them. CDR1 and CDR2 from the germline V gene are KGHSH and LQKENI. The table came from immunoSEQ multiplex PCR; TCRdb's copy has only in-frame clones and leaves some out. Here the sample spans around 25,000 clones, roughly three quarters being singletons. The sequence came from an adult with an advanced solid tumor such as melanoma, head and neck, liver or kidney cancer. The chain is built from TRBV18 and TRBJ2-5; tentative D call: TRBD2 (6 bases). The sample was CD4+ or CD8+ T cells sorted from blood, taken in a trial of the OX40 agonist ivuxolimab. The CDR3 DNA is TGTGCCAGCTCACCACGGGGGGAGAAAGAGACCCAGTACTTC. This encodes CASSPRGEKETQYF.